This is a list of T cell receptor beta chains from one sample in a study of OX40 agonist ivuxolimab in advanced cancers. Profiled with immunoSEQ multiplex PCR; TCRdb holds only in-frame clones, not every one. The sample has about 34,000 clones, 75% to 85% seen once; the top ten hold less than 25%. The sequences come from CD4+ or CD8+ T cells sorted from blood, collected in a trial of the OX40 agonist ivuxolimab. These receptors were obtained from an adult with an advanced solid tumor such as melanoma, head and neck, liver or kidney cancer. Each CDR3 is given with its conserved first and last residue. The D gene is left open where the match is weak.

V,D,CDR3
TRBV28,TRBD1,CASSLGGQGSYNEQFF
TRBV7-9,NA,CASRAETGLQHF
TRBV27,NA,CASSLNHYEQYF
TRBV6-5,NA,CASSPRTGTLHF
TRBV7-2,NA,CASSLAGDGQPQHF
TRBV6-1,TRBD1,CASSPQGGSMGYTF
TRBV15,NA,CATSRDLGQESSYEQYF
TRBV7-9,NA,CASSHYGYTF
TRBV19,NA,CASSGFGTHSTDTQYF
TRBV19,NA,CATSDGNEQYF
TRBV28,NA,CASSSPRANTEAFF
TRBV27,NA,CASSWGKTYEQYF
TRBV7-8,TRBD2,CASSRTSGGIDTQYF
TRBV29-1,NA,CSVDRTGQETQYF
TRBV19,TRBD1,CASQTGGYYGYTF
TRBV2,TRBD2,CANPSGRAPNEQFF
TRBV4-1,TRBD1,CASGTEDSNQPQHF
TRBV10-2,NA,CASSENPYEQYF
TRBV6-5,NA,CASSYGVSNEQFF
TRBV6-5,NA,CASSPDQAHNEQFF
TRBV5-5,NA,CASSLGPWRGEYTEAFF
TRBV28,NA,CASSFPLITGYSNQPQHF
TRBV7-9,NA,CASSLDPGTYSGNTIYF
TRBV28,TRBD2,CASIASGGNYEQYF
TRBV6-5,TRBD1,CASSLQGGSDGYTF
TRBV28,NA,CASSLWGAVSTEAFF
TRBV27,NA,CASSFGAATGELFF
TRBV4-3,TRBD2,CASSQAPSSGREQFF
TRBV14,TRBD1,CASSGGLVQGAMNTEAFF
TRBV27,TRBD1,CASSLGQGLDSYEQYF
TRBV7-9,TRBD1,CASSWGTGAISNEKLFF
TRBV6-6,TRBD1,CASRPDRVNTIYF
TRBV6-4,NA,CASSDSRDSYNEQFF
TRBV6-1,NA,CASSALAIDEQFF
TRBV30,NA,CAWSGAASYEQFF
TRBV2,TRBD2,CASSELYSGRGGTDTQYF
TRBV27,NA,CASSLQGTGELFF
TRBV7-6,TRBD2,CASSLGGWNEQFF
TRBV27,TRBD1,CASSQGARGQYF
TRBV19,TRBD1,CASRGDRGYTEAFF